This T cell receptor beta chain was sequenced during a study of CD8+ T cells in alopecia areata. Study-wide findings and caveats: More clonal than normal scalp was lesional scalp, particularly alopecia totalis/universalis.

Sample treatment: oral pan-JAK inhibitor, 5-10 mg twice daily. cDNA serving as the sequencing template came from extracted, reverse transcribed RNA. The repertoire was sequenced with immunoSEQ multiplex PCR; TCRdb's copy has only in-frame clones and lacks some. The table has about 290,000 clones, 58% seen once. CDR1 and CDR2 (germline): SGHRS, YFSETQ. The V and J ends lost 4 bases and 4 bases, in that order; junction bases with no gene match: 7. The CDR3 has 14 residues. Regarding this clone: Its cognate antigen is unknown.

The V and J genes are TRBV5-1 and TRBJ1-2; 7 bases map to TRBD1. The sample was CD4+ T cells sorted from blood, taken at week 24, from a patient treated with tofacitinib. The receptor was derived from a human donor with alopecia areata. This CDR3 is CASSPRQGSYGYTF. DNA of the CDR3: TGCGCCAGCAGCCCAAGACAGGGCTCCTATGGCTACACCTTC.